The entry below describes one T cell receptor beta chain. This CDR3 spans 13 amino acids. V was cut by 1 base and J by 4 bases, with 7 bases left in between. Germline V gene data show CDR1 as SGHVS and CDR2 as FQNEAQ. In the original processing: Reference gene primer amplification gave nucleated cell count estimates. The protocol was immunoSEQ multiplex PCR, while the TCRdb copy is restricted to in-frame clones and leaves out a portion. V and J calls and clone size are copied from that table; D and trimming were computed from the DNA. The sample yields just over 650,000 clones, about nine tenths seen once. The entry originates in a study of blood T cell repertoires in COVID-19. The overall study: Sites across the United States, Italy and Spain contributed samples from acute and convalescent COVID-19. PBMCs, B-cell-depleted T cells, or T cells were the source of the cDNA or gDNA that made up the material.

The V and J genes are TRBV7-8 and TRBJ1-2, with TRBD1 as a possible D gene (6 bases). Sequencing was done on a sample of peripheral blood. The source is a woman in her late teens or twenties with acute or convalescent COVID-19. The CDR3 DNA follows: TGTGCCAGCAGCTTAGGGGACACCTATGGCTACACCTTC. Amino acid sequence: CASSLGDTYGYTF.